The 2 T cell receptor beta chains below were found in one sample sequenced in a study of blood T cell repertoires in COVID-19. TCRdb's copy holds only in-frame clones and misses some; the assay was immunoSEQ multiplex PCR. The table has 30,000 to 40,000 clones, approximately 85% seen once. The sample taken for sequencing was peripheral blood. The receptor set was obtained from a man in his fifties or sixties with active or convalescent COVID-19.

The chain has TRBV7-2 and TRBJ1-1; D is ambiguous. The CDR3 has 13 amino acids. V was shortened by 1 base and J by 1 base, with 4 bases between the two germline ends. Germline V lookup: CDR1 SGHTA, CDR2 FQGNSA. CDR3 region: CASSLEQNTEAFF. The CDR3 DNA sequence: TGTGCCAGCAGCTTAGAACAGAACACTGAAGCTTTCTTT.

The table lists this clone with many counts. The chain carries TRBV4-3 and TRBJ2-1; possible D gene TRBD1, 6 bases. V was trimmed by 0 bases and J by 8 bases, leaving 23 bases between them. The CDR3 sequence is 18 residues long. The V gene's germline CDR1 is LGHNA and CDR2 YSLEER. In DNA, the CDR3 is TGCGCCAGCAGCCAAGATGCGTTTAACGTAGGGGGTAAATATGAGCAGTTCTTC. Translating gives CASSQDAFNVGGKYEQFF.